Below, 10 T cell receptor beta chains from the same sample are listed, as sequenced in a study of blood T cells in healthy people across ages. Primed by a sample-barcoded 5' primer and a J-beta primer mix, a second PCR proceeded for roughly 6 to 12 cycles. TCRdb redid the calling of the 5' RACE reads with MiXCR, one entry per CDR3 protein. The table includes 500,000 to 700,000 distinct CDR3 sequences, approximately 30% detected once. Sequencing was carried out using blood. These receptors all stem from a woman older than 75 in good health.

The rearrangement joins TRBV9 to TRBJ1-2, with D tentatively TRBD1 (5 bases). The CDR3 runs 14 residues. V was trimmed by 3 bases and J by 1 base, leaving 10 bases between them. Germline V CDR1 and CDR2: SGDLS, YYNGEE. The CDR3 here is CASSAIDSNYGYTF. The CDR3 coding sequence is TGTGCCAGCAGCGCAATCGACAGTAACTATGGCTACACCTTC.

The sample holds a few counts of this clonotype. The chain has TRBV9 and TRBJ1-1, with D unresolved. This CDR3 spans 15 amino acids. Trimming removed 0 bases at V and 0 bases at J, with 9 bases between. CDR1 SGDLS and CDR2 YYNGEE come from the germline V gene. The CDR3 protein is CASSVGTPMNTEAFF. The DNA for the CDR3 is TGTGCCAGCAGCGTAGGTACACCTATGAACACTGAAGCTTTCTTT. The entire variable domain, with the rest obtained from reference TRBV9 and TRBJ1-1, is as follows: DSGVTQTPKHLITATGQRVTLRCSPRSGDLSVYWYQQSLDQGLQFLIQYYNGEERAKGNILERFSAQQFPDLHSELNLSSLELGDSALYFCASSVGTPMNTEAFFGQGTRLTVV.

This clonotype was counted a few times. The chain couples TRBV9 to TRBJ2-1, with no clear D. Germline-derived CDR1 and CDR2 are SGDLS and YYNGEE. V lost 3 bases to trimming and J lost 6 bases, with 7 bases between them. The length of the CDR3 is 12 residues. The CDR3 DNA sequence: TGTGCCAGCAGCGCCACCTGCAATGAGCAGTTCTTC. This encodes CASSATCNEQFF.

This clonotype was detected many times. The chain combines TRBV7-2 with TRBJ2-3; 11 bases line up with TRBD2. The V segment lost 4 bases and the J segment 4 bases; nucleotides outside the gene matches: 7. The germline gives CDR1 SGHTA, CDR2 FQGNSA. There are 16 residues in the CDR3. The CDR3 here is CASSYRLAGYSDTQYF. CDR3 DNA: TGTGCCAGCAGCTATCGACTAGCGGGGTACTCAGATACGCAGTATTTT.

In this sample, this clonotype turned up a few times. This chain links TRBV12-5 with TRBJ2-2; possibly TRBD1 or TRBD2 for D (5 bases each). This CDR3 is built from 15 residues. Germline loops: CDR1 LGHNT, CDR2 FRNRAP. V lost 7 bases to trimming and J lost 2 bases, with 14 bases between them. The DNA of the CDR3 is TGTGCTAGTGCCCTGGGACCGCTAAACACCGGGGAGCTGTTTTTT. It translates to CASALGPLNTGELFF.

In this sample, this clonotype turned up once. The chain joins TRBV28 to TRBJ1-1, with 7 bases fitting TRBD1. With V trimmed by 10 bases and J by 4 bases, 6 bases remained unmatched. CDR3 length: 12 amino acids. CDR1 MDHEN and CDR2 SYDVKM come from the germline V gene. The CDR3 nucleotides read TGTGCCACCCAGCAGGGGGGCACTGAAGCTTTCTTT. This gives the protein CATQQGGTEAFF.

J is TRBJ1-1 and V is TRBV20-1; tentatively, D is TRBD1 (5 bases). The germline gives CDR1 DFQATT, CDR2 SNEGSKA (reference sequence). The ends were cut back, 5 bases at V and 1 base at J, with 14 bases in the middle. The CDR3 contains 14 residues. CDR3 DNA sequence: TGCAGTGCTGGCAGGGCCCGGAGGAACACTGAAGCTTTCTTT. As protein: CSAGRARRNTEAFF.

Ten or more counts support this clonotype. V usage is TRBV11-2 and J usage is TRBJ2-6; tentative D call: TRBD2 (5 bases). The CDR3 is 17 amino acids. V was cut by 1 base and J by 0 bases, with 10 bases left in between. CDR1 is SGHAT, CDR2 FQNNGV, per germline. The CDR3 here is CASSLALRGSGANVLTF. The CDR3, as DNA: TGTGCCAGCAGCTTAGCCCTCCGGGGCTCTGGGGCCAACGTCCTGACTTTC.

This clonotype was observed many times. The chain recombines TRBV7-2 with TRBJ2-3, with 15 positions matching TRBD2. Germline V lookup: CDR1 SGHTA, CDR2 FQGNSA. V lost 5 bases and J lost 4; bases outside the gene matches: 1. This CDR3 is built from 15 residues. Here the CDR3 DNA reads TGTGCCAGCAGCGGACTAGCGGGGGGGGCAGATACGCAGTATTTT. Its protein is CASSGLAGGADTQYF.

About this clonotype: A much larger clone is a single base away; this may be a read error. The chain employs TRBV10-3 and TRBJ2-7, with 10 bases identical to TRBD2. J was trimmed by 3 bases and V by 8 bases; bases with no gene match: 7. The CDR3 is 14 residues long. Germline loops: CDR1 ENHRY, CDR2 SYGVKD. The CDR3 DNA is TGTGCCATCGGGCCTAGCGGGGGATGCTACGAGCAGTACTTC. Its translation is CAIGPSGGCYEQYF.